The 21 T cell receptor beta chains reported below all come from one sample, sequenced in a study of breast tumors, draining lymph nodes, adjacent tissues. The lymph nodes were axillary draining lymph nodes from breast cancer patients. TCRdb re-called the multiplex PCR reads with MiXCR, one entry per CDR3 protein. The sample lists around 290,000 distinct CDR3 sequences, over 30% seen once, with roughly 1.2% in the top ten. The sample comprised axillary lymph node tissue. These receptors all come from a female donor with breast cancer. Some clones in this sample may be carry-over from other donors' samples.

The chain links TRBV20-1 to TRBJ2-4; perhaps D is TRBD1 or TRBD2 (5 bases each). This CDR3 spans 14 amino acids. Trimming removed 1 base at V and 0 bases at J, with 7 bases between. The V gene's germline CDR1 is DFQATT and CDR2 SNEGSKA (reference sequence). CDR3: CSARGDVAKNIQYF. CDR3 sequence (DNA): TGCAGTGCTAGAGGGGACGTAGCCAAAAACATTCAGTACTTC.

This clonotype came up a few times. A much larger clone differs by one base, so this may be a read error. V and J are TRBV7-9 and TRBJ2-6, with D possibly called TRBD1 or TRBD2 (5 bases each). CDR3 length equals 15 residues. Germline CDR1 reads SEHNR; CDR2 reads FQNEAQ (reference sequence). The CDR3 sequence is CASNTFRTGANVLPF. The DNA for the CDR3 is TGTGCCAGCAACACATTCAGGACTGGGGCCAACGTCCTGCCTTTC.

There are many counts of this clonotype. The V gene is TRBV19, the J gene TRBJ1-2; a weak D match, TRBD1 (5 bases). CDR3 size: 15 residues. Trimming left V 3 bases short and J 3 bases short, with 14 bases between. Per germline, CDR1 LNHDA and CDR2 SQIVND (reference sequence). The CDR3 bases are TGTGCCAGTAGTATCCAGCCGGGGCGCGACTATGGCTACACCTTC. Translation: CASSIQPGRDYGYTF.

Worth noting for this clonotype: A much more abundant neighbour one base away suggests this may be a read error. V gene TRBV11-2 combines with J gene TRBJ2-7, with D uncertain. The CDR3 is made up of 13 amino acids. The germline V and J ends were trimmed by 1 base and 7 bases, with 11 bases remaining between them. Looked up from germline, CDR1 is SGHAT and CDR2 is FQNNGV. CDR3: CASSLGAVGEQYF. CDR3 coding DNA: TGTGCCAGCAGCTTAGGGGCGGTGGGTGAGCAGTACTTC.

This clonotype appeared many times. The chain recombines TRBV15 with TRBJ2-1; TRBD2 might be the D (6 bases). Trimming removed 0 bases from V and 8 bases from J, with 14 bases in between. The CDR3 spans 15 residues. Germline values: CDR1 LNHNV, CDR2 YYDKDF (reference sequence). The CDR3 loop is CATSRDSLRGYEQFF. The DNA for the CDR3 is TGTGCCACCAGCAGAGACTCCCTCCGGGGGTATGAGCAGTTCTTC.

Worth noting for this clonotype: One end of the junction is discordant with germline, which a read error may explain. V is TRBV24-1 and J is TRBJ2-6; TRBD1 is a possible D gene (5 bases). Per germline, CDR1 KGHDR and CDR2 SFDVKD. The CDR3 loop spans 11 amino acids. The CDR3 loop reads CATSAGSTEAF. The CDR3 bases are TGTGCCACCAGTGCAGGGTCCACTGAAGCTTTC.

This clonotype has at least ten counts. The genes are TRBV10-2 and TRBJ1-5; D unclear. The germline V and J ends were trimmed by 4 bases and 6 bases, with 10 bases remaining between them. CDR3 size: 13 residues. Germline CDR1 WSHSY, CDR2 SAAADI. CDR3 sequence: CASSVQVGQPQHF. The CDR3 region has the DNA TGCGCCAGCAGTGTTCAGGTGGGTCAGCCCCAGCATTTT.

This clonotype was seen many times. The CDR3 DNA reads TGCGCCAGCAGCTTCACAGGGGGCGCCGCGGATGAGCAGTTCTTC. Amino acid sequence: CASSFTGGAADEQFF. V is TRBV5-1 and J is TRBJ2-1; the match to TRBD1 covers 9 bases. The CDR3 sequence is 15 residues long. Trimming removed 2 bases from V and 8 bases from J; junction bases left unmatched: 8. Germline CDR1 and CDR2: SGHRS and YFSETQ.

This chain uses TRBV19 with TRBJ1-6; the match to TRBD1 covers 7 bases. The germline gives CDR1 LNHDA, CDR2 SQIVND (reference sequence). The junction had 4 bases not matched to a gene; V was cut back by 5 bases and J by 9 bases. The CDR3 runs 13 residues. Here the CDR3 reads CASSQGVPSPLHF. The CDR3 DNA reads TGTGCCAGTAGTCAGGGGGTCCCTTCACCCCTCCACTTT. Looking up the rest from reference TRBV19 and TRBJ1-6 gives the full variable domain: DGGITQSPKYLFRKEGQNVTLSCEQNLNHDAMYWYRQDPGQGLRLIYYSQIVNDFQKGDIAEGYSVSREKKESFPLTVTSAQKNPTAFYLCASSQGVPSPLHFGNGTRLTVT.

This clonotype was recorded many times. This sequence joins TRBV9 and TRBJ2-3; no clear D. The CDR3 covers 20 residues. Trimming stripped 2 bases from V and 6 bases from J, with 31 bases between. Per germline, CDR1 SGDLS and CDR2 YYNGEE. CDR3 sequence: CASSVLQRTCNVPHQDTQYF. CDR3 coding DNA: TGTGCCAGCAGCGTCCTTCAAAGAACATGCAATGTCCCACATCAGGATACGCAGTATTTT. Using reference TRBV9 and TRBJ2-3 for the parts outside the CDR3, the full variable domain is DSGVTQTPKHLITATGQRVTLRCSPRSGDLSVYWYQQSLDQGLQFLIQYYNGEERAKGNILERFSAQQFPDLHSELNLSSLELGDSALYFCASSVLQRTCNVPHQDTQYFGPGTRLTVL.

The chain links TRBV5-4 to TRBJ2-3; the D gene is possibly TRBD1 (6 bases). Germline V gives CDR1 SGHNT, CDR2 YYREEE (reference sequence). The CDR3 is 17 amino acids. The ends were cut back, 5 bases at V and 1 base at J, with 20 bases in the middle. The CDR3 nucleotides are TGTGCCAGCAGTCGGGCGTACCGGGACACCCGCACAGATACGCAGTATTTT. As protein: CASSRAYRDTRTDTQYF.

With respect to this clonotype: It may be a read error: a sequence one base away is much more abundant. The CDR3 sequence: CASSLRGSGEPFF. In DNA, the CDR3 is TGTGCCAGCAGCTTGCGTGGATCCGGGGAGCCGTTTTTT. The genes are TRBV5-8 and TRBJ2-2; D is perhaps TRBD2 (5 bases). This CDR3 has 13 residues. Germline assignment: CDR1 SGHTS and CDR2 YDEGEE.

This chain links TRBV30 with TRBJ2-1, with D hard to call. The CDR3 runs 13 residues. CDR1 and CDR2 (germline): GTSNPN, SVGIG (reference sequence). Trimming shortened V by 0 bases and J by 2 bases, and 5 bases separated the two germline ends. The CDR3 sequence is CAWSVSPYNEQFF. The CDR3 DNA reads TGTGCCTGGAGTGTATCGCCCTACAATGAGCAGTTCTTC.

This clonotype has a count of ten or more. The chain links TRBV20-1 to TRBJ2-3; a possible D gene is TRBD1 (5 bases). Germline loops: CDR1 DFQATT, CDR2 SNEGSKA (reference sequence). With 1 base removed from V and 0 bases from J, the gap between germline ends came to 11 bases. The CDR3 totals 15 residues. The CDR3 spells CSARGERGSTDTQYF. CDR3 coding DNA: TGCAGTGCTAGAGGGGAAAGGGGTAGCACAGATACGCAGTATTTT.

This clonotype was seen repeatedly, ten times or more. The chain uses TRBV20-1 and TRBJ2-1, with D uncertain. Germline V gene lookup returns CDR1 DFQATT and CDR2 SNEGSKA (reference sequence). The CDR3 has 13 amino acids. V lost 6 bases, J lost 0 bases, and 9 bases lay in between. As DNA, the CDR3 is TGCAGTGCCGAGGCGGTCTCCTACAATGAGCAGTTCTTC. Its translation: CSAEAVSYNEQFF.

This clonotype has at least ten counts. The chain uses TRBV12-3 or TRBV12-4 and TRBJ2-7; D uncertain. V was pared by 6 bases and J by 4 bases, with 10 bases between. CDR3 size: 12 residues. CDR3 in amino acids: CASRPDGYEQYF. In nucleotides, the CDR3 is TGTGCCAGCAGACCGGACGGGTACGAGCAGTACTTC.

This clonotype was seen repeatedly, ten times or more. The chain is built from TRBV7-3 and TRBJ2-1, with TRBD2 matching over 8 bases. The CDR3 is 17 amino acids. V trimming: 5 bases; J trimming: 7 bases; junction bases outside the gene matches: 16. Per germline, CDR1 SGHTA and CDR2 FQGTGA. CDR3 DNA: TGTGCCAGCAGCATCCGGGGGGGCTCAGTAGTAGGGAATGAGCAGTTCTTC. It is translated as CASSIRGGSVVGNEQFF.

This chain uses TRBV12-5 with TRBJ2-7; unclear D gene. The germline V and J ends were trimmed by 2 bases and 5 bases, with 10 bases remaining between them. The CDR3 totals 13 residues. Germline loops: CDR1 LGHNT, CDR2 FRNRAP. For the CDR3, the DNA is TGTGCTAGTGGTTTGCCCGGACCCGACGAGCAGTACTTC. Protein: CASGLPGPDEQYF.

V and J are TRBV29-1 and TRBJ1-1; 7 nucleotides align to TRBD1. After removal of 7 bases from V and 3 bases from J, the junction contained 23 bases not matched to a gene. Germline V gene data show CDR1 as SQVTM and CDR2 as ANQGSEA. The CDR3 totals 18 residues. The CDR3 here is CSAVPPIGGPPWDTEAFF. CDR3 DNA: TGCAGCGCGGTACCGCCCATAGGGGGCCCCCCGTGGGACACTGAAGCTTTCTTT.

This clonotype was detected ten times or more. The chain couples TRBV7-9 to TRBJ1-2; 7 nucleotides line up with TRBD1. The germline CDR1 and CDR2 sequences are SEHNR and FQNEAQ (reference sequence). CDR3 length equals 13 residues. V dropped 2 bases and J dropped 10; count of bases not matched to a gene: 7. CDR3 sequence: CASSLKAGGYYTF. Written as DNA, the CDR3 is TGTGCCAGCAGCTTAAAGGCAGGGGGTTACTACACCTTC.

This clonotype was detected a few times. CDR3 coding DNA: TGTGCCAGCAGTTTCGCTCGGGGGTACGAGCAGTACTTC. As protein: CASSFARGYEQYF. The chain links TRBV12-3 or TRBV12-4 to TRBJ2-7; a weak D match, TRBD2 (6 bases). The CDR3 extends over 13 amino acids. The V and J ends lost 3 bases and 4 bases respectively, with 10 bases between them.